Described below is a single TCR beta chain sequence and its context. This specimen belongs to a study of cytomegalovirus exposure and HLA in healthy donors. Profiled with immunoSEQ multiplex PCR; TCRdb holds only in-frame clones, not every one. The sample includes around 160,000 clones, 88% seen only once; the top ten take under 3%. The sequence was obtained from a man younger than 35 in good health and CMV-seronegative. The sample comprised PBMCs.

The CDR3 DNA is TGCAGCGTTGAATACACAGGGGGCTCCTCTGGAAACACCATATATTTT. This sequence encodes CSVEYTGGSSGNTIYF. V usage is TRBV29-1 and J usage is TRBJ1-3; TRBD1 matches 9 bases. Unmatched junction bases numbered 5, after V lost 2 bases and J lost 0 bases. Germline-derived CDR1 and CDR2 are SQVTM and ANQGSEA. The CDR3 totals 16 residues.